The sequence of this TCR beta chain was determined in a study of shared clonotypes between healthy human individuals (dated by TCRdb to the early 2020s). Notes on the research overall: The cohort included a few men and a couple of women between 18 and 49 years of age. For each donor, CD4 naive and CD4 memory were each given three plates, CD8 naive was given two plates, and CD8 memory was given one plate. To estimate repertoire size and how much clonotypes are shared between individuals, the study performed deep sequencing of blood TCR repertoires from 4 to 6 healthy adults. To increase sequencing depth and limit assay-specific biases, different laboratories used diverse techniques to prepare libraries and sequence TCR repertoires. Each donor's leukapheresis produced roughly between roughly 0.94 and 9.5 billion PBMCs. Broader findings and caveats from the paper: Compared with non-shared clonotypes, the clonotypes found in all four sorted-subset donors had higher generation probabilities. Naive subsets generally had larger estimated clonotype richness than memory subsets did. Sampling was restricted to blood, and TCR repertoires in tissue are likely to differ from TCR repertoires in blood. Based on pairwise subsampling, the degree of clonotype sharing among donors was expected to be affected by sequencing depth. Even with the large sequencing depth, rarefaction of the sorted-subset datasets indicated that sequencing was incomplete. Because the study included only a small number of donors, the genetic and exposure-history diversity represented was limited. About 5% of naive CD4, 3.5% of naive CD8, about 2.5% of memory CD4, and about 0.4% of memory CD8 clonotypes were shared across a few donors.

The donors were healthy, HIV-negative adults who had no recently reported acute infections or vaccinations. Only Caucasian adults living in Nashville, Tennessee, USA were represented among the donors. CD4+ T cells were enriched through magnetic negative selection, after which naive cells were positively selected on CD45RA and the remaining negative fraction served as the memory subset. Blood was obtained by leukapheresis, after which PBMCs were separated by Ficoll-Histopaque density gradient centrifugation and cryopreserved in liquid nitrogen vapor phase. Analytical flow cytometry was used to check the purity and quantity of each magnetically sorted T cell population. Genomic DNA was isolated from every sorted fraction and measured by UV absorbance on a Nanodrop 2000c. A word on this clone: The antigen this receptor binds is unknown. It has no much larger one-base neighbor in the sample; base qualities were not kept.

TCR CDR3 regions were amplified from genomic DNA by multiplex PCR using the deep immunoSEQ assay. Genomic DNA extracted from each cell subset was distributed evenly over all wells of several immunoSEQ 96-well plates, and each plate served as one replicate. For sorted subsets, each replicate PCR was loaded with roughly 190 ng genomic DNA, equivalent to 32,000 or so T cell genomes. The purified libraries were quantified using a Qubit 3.0 fluorometer, sized with a Bioanalyzer 2100, and then quantified again using the KAPA Library Quantification kit. Every immunoSEQ 96-well plate was sequenced on a dedicated single-read 150-cycle Illumina NextSeq 550 flow cell. As for the authors' bioinformatics: Because the immunoSEQ output held only junctional sequences and lacked quality scores, the filtering could not match the filtering applied to full-length reads. Sequences were annotated with PyIR, a Python wrapper for IgBLAST v1.9, using IMGT germline references to assign V/J genes and CDR3. Any read was removed if the V/J assignment was weak (E-value above 1e-6), the CDR3 was missing, or the read contained stop codons, out-of-frame junctions, or ambiguous translated residues. A V3J clonotype was defined by an identical inferred V gene, J gene, and CDR3 amino acid sequence. The percentage overlap between two repertoires was calculated by dividing the number of shared unique clonotypes by the size of the smaller repertoire. Richness of each repertoire was evaluated using RTK rarefaction, the Chao1 estimator, and Recon v2.1 estimates of unobserved clonotypes. Generation probabilities were computed with OLGA for all TCRbeta clonotypes obtained by the gDNA method from several donors. As stored in TCRdb, this immuneACCESS dataset retains in-frame rearrangements with V and J assigned. A fraction of the clones does not appear; measured against another copy, unresolved V genes explain less than half of the discrepancy, and the remainder lacks a known reason. V, J and clone size were drawn from that table, and D and trimming were deduced from the DNA. For this sample there are roughly 2.4 million clones; 90% to 97% appear just once. Of the sample, 0.1% to 0.15% falls within the top ten clones.

The specimen was naive CD4+ T cells sorted from blood. The sample's cell subset or site label, decoded: CD45RA+ positively selected. The source is a young man in good health.

CDR3 sequence: CASRTGGIETYEQYF. The DNA is TGTGCCAGCAGGACGGGGGGTATTGAGACCTACGAGCAGTACTTC. Recombination connected TRBV6-1 to TRBJ2-7; 7 nucleotides in the junction match TRBD2. There are 15 amino acids in the CDR3, from cysteine to phenylalanine inclusive. Just CDR3 DNA is preserved here, 45 bases in frame from base 1. CDR1 and CDR2 are drawn from the germline V gene: MNHNS, SASEGT. V loses 6 bases at its end and J loses 2 bases; junction bases beyond the gene matches: 10.